This T cell receptor (beta chain) was sequenced during a study of radiotherapy plus CTLA-4 blockade in lung cancer (dated by TCRdb to between 2017 and 2018). About the investigation overall: Objective responses occurred in about 19% of enrolled patients, and 30% to 35% achieved disease control.

Library construction relied on the immunoSEQ multiplex PCR assay. Held by TCRdb, this immuneACCESS table contains in-frame sequences only and omits some clones. Under half of the omission traces to an unresolved V gene where checked; the cause of the rest is unknown. Here the sample has about 38,000 clones; about 68% occur a single time. The ten largest clones take up 8% to 9% of the sample. In this study, focal radiation therapy paired with CTLA-4 blockade (ipilimumab) was tested in patients who had chemo-refractory metastatic non-small-cell lung cancer. There are 16 amino acids in the CDR3, from cysteine to valine inclusive. The retained sequence is limited to the CDR3, 48 bases, with the frame set at the first base. Sequences MDHEN (CDR1) and SYDVKM (CDR2) are obtained from the germline V gene. V was cut back by 5 bases and J by 6 bases, leaving a gap of 23 bases between them. What the research found in general, with its limitations: After treatment with radiotherapy and ipilimumab, TCR clones that came from tumors expanded in the peripheral blood. Early dynamic changes in blood T cell clones, together with increased serum interferon-beta after radiation, were reported as the strongest predictors of response.

With regard to this clone: The antigen it recognizes is unknown. No much larger clonotype is one base removed from it; base qualities were not supplied.

This receptor was obtained from a human donor with non-small cell lung cancer who had stable disease on radiotherapy plus ipilimumab. Sequencing was performed on peripheral blood, taken from a patient treated with radiotherapy plus ipilimumab. Recombination linked TRBV28 to TRBJ2-7, and TRBD2 may be the D gene, going by 6 matching bases. The bases are TGTGCCAGCAGTCCACCCGCCCCGGGACTCCCCCGCGAGCAGTACGTC. The resulting protein is CASSPPAPGLPREQYV.